These 28 T cell receptor beta chains originate from one sample sequenced in a study of graft-versus-host responses after intestinal transplantation. These TCRs are of unknown antigen specificity. Only in-frame clones appear in the TCRdb table, and some are missing; sequencing was by immunoSEQ multiplex PCR. Found here are 75,000 to 100,000 clones, over 80% of them singletons; the top ten hold around 0.49%. The sample consisted of unstimulated CD8+ T cells sorted from spleen or lymph node cells, taken before intestinal transplant. These receptors all come from a human donor who received an intestinal transplant.

The chain is built from TRBV27 and TRBJ1-6; D might be TRBD1 (6 bases). Germline V gene sequence: CDR1 MNHEY, CDR2 SMNVEV (reference sequence). Trimming removed 6 bases from V and 3 bases from J, with 12 bases in between. This CDR3 is 15 amino acids long. The DNA of the CDR3 is TGTGCCAGCAGCTCAGGGGTGGTCTATAATTCACCCCTCCACTTT. Translated, it gives CASSSGVVYNSPLHF.

The chain has TRBV6-1 and TRBJ1-6, with D perhaps TRBD1 (5 bases). V was cut by 3 bases and J by 6 bases, with 9 bases left in between. The length of the CDR3 is 14 residues. The V gene's germline CDR1 is MNHNS and CDR2 SASEGT. CDR3 DNA: TGTGCCAGCAGTGATGGGGGAGGTAATTCACCCCTCCACTTT. Translated: CASSDGGGNSPLHF.

In nucleotides, the CDR3 is TGTGCCAGCAGCCTCGGGGGTCCTGGAAACACCATATATTTT. Translation: CASSLGGPGNTIYF. This chain joins TRBV9 and TRBJ1-3; a weak D match, TRBD1 (5 bases). Germline lookup yields CDR1 SGDLS and CDR2 YYNGEE. The CDR3 is 14 amino acids. Trimming pared 4 bases from V and 2 bases from J, leaving 10 bases between.

This chain's CDR3 is CASSLALAGLNEQFF. The CDR3, as DNA: TGTGCCAGCAGTTTGGCGCTAGCGGGTCTCAATGAGCAGTTCTTC. The chain links TRBV27 to TRBJ2-1; 8 bases fit TRBD2. Unmatched junction bases numbered 7, after V lost 3 bases and J lost 6 bases. The germline V gene encodes CDR1 MNHEY and CDR2 SMNVEV (reference sequence). This CDR3 contains 15 residues.

The chain joins TRBV29-1 to TRBJ2-1; 11 nucleotides line up with TRBD1. From germline, CDR1 is SQVTM and CDR2 ANQGSEA. The V gene end was trimmed by 6 bases and the J gene end by 6 bases; junction bases not matched to a gene: 10. This CDR3 is 15 amino acids long. This CDR3 is CSVHGPGTGGNEQFF. CDR3 in DNA: TGCAGCGTGCATGGGCCCGGGACAGGGGGCAATGAGCAGTTCTTC.

The chain links TRBV11-2 to TRBJ2-1; TRBD2 agrees at 7 bases. Unmatched junction bases numbered 5, after V lost 5 bases and J lost 1 base. The CDR3 contains 15 residues. Germline CDR1 is SGHAT and CDR2 is FQNNGV. The CDR3 bases are TGTGCCAGCAGCCGGACTAGTGGATCCTACAATGAGCAGTTCTTC. It codes for CASSRTSGSYNEQFF.

This chain joins TRBV4-1 and TRBJ2-7, with D possibly matching TRBD1 (6 bases). Germline values: CDR1 MGHRA, CDR2 YSYEKL. Trimming pared 3 bases from V and 2 bases from J, leaving 17 bases between. The CDR3 runs to 16 residues. Here the CDR3 DNA reads TGCGCCAGCAGCCAGCAAGGGGGACCCTCCACCTACGAGCAGTACTTC. Translating gives CASSQQGGPSTYEQYF.

This chain links TRBV12-5 with TRBJ2-7; tentatively, D is TRBD2 (6 bases). This CDR3 spans 14 amino acids. Per the germline V gene, CDR1 is LGHNT and CDR2 is FRNRAP. V shed 2 bases and J shed 6 bases, with 14 bases lying between them. CDR3 protein: CASGLQTEEGEQYF. Written as DNA, the CDR3 is TGTGCTAGTGGTTTGCAAACGGAGGAGGGCGAGCAGTACTTC. Based on the CDR3 plus reference TRBV12-5 and TRBJ2-7, the full variable domain is DARVTQTPRHKVTEMGQEVTMRCQPILGHNTVFWYRQTMMQGLELLAYFRNRAPLDDSGMPKDRFSAEMPDATLATLKIQPSEPRDSAVYFCASGLQTEEGEQYFGPGTRLTVT.

The gene calls are TRBV30 and TRBJ2-7; D possibly corresponds to TRBD1 (8 bases). The V end was cut by 2 bases, the J end by 4 bases, with 12 bases between. The CDR3 covers 13 residues. Germline V gives CDR1 GTSNPN, CDR2 SVGIG (reference sequence). CDR3 nucleotide sequence: TGTGCCTGGAGTTACAGGGGGGGATACGAGCAGTACTTC. Its protein is CAWSYRGGYEQYF.

This chain joins TRBV19 and TRBJ2-3, with 10 bases that match TRBD2. J was trimmed by 4 bases and V by 6 bases; bases with no gene match: 10. Germline lookup yields CDR1 LNHDA and CDR2 SQIVND (reference sequence). This CDR3 spans 16 amino acids. CDR3 sequence reads: CASSSRLAGVADTQYF. CDR3 nucleotide sequence: TGTGCCAGTAGCTCTCGGCTAGCGGGAGTGGCAGATACGCAGTATTTT.

The chain combines TRBV9 with TRBJ1-1, with D tentatively TRBD1 (5 bases). V lost 3 bases and J 8 bases, leaving 20 bases between the germline ends. The CDR3 runs to 15 residues. Germline CDR1 SGDLS, CDR2 YYNGEE. The CDR3 sequence: CASSAPGLGGTEAFF. The CDR3 DNA sequence: TGTGCCAGCAGCGCCCCAGGGTTGGGGGGGACGGAAGCTTTCTTT.

This clone was seen once. The chain is built from TRBV28 and TRBJ1-5, with 8 bases lining up with TRBD1. Trimming removed 5 bases from V and 0 bases from J; junction bases left unmatched: 9. The germline CDR1 and CDR2 sequences are MDHEN and SYDVKM. The CDR3 has 17 residues. The CDR3 coding sequence is TGTGCCAGCAGTCGAGGACAGGGCCCTCTTAGCAATCAGCCCCAGCATTTT. Translation: CASSRGQGPLSNQPQHF.

The CDR3 protein is CASSEAAENYGYTF. CDR3 nucleotide sequence: TGTGCCAGCAGTGAAGCTGCCGAGAACTATGGCTACACCTTC. The J gene is TRBJ1-2, the V gene TRBV6-1; D is uncertain. Germline V CDR1 and CDR2: MNHNS, SASEGT. The germline V and J ends were trimmed by 0 bases and 2 bases, with 7 bases remaining between them. The CDR3 has 14 amino acids.

The gene calls are TRBV2 and TRBJ2-1, with 13 bases identical to TRBD2. Germline V gene sequence: CDR1 SNHLY, CDR2 FYNNEI. V lost 5 bases and J lost 8; bases outside the gene matches: 9. The CDR3 is 16 amino acids. CDR3 loop: CASSKWTSGGLDEQFF. The CDR3 DNA follows: TGTGCCAGCAGTAAATGGACTAGCGGGGGTTTGGATGAGCAGTTCTTC.

The chain combines TRBV19 with TRBJ2-5, with a tentative D call TRBD1 (5 bases). The end of the DNA aligns better with TRBJ2-7, so the J call may be wrong. The CDR3 has 14 amino acids. Germline lookup yields CDR1 LNHDA and CDR2 SQIVND (reference sequence). CDR3 region: CASSFARGPYEQYF. The CDR3 DNA reads TGTGCCAGTAGTTTCGCTAGGGGCCCCTACGAGCAGTACTTC.

The genes are TRBV7-3 and TRBJ2-7; 8 positions match TRBD1. The CDR3 covers 13 residues. Germline CDR1 is SGHTA and CDR2 is FQGTGA. Trimming cost V 0 bases and J 5 bases; bases outside gene matches: 0. CDR3 coding DNA: TGTGCCAGCAGCTTAACCAGGGGGCACGAGCAGTACTTC. It specifies CASSLTRGHEQYF.

This sequence joins TRBV27 and TRBJ2-3; D uncertain. This CDR3 spans 11 amino acids. The germline V and J ends were trimmed by 5 bases and 10 bases, with 10 bases remaining between them. Germline V gene sequence: CDR1 MNHEY, CDR2 SMNVEV (reference sequence). The CDR3 region has the DNA TGTGCCAGCAGTAATTTTCAGGCGCAGTATTTT. It is translated as CASSNFQAQYF.

The rearrangement links TRBV5-6 to TRBJ1-1; 7 bases map to TRBD1. Looked up from germline, CDR1 is SGHDT and CDR2 is YYEEEE. The CDR3 is made up of 13 amino acids. After removal of 4 bases from V and 3 bases from J, the junction contained 3 bases not matched to a gene. CDR3: CASSLQGDTEAFF. The CDR3 DNA reads as TGTGCCAGCAGCCTGCAGGGGGACACTGAAGCTTTCTTT.

This chain connects TRBV7-9 to TRBJ2-7; a possible D gene is TRBD2 (5 bases). The germline V gene encodes CDR1 SEHNR and CDR2 FQNEAQ (reference sequence). This CDR3 comprises 15 residues. V was cut by 1 base and J by 5 bases, with 15 bases left in between. The CDR3, as DNA: TGTGCCAGCAGCTTAGTAGCTAGGACTGGAGACGAGCAGTACTTC. This gives the protein CASSLVARTGDEQYF.

The chain has TRBV27 and TRBJ1-1; D remains unclear. The CDR3 is 13 amino acids. Germline values: CDR1 MNHEY, CDR2 SMNVEV (reference sequence). Trimming stripped 5 bases from V and 4 bases from J, with 11 bases between. The CDR3: CASSPRGATEAFF. The DNA for the CDR3 is TGTGCCAGCAGTCCCCGGGGAGCCACTGAAGCTTTCTTT.

The chain recombines TRBV4-2 with TRBJ2-2; D is uncertain. The CDR3 spans 14 residues. Trimming shortened V by 2 bases and J by 3 bases, and 7 bases separated the two germline ends. The germline V gene has CDR1 LGHNA and CDR2 YNFKEQ. Here the CDR3 reads CASSQKADTGELFF. CDR3 sequence (DNA): TGTGCCAGCAGCCAAAAGGCGGACACCGGGGAGCTGTTTTTT.

The chain links TRBV7-9 to TRBJ2-1; the D gene is possibly TRBD2 (5 bases). The V gene's germline CDR1 is SEHNR and CDR2 FQNEAQ (reference sequence). The V gene lost 5 bases and the J gene lost 2 bases, with 13 bases spanning the gap. This CDR3 is built from 15 residues. Here the CDR3 DNA reads TGTGCCAGCAGCCTCAGTACGGGAACCTACAATGAGCAGTTCTTC. Its translation: CASSLSTGTYNEQFF.

The V call is TRBV5-6, the J call TRBJ1-2; 8 positions agree with TRBD1. This CDR3 region has 14 residues. In germline, CDR1 is SGHDT, CDR2 YYEEEE. The V and J ends lost 0 bases and 4 bases, in that order; junction bases with no gene match: 2. The CDR3 region is CASSLGTGPYGYTF. CDR3 DNA sequence: TGTGCCAGCAGCTTGGGGACAGGGCCCTATGGCTACACCTTC.

This clone showed up just once. The junction shows a germline mismatch at one end, possibly a read error. V and J are TRBV30 and TRBJ1-2; TRBD1 might be the D (5 bases). Germline V gene sequence: CDR1 GTSNPN, CDR2 SVGIG (reference sequence). The CDR3 has 13 residues. CDR3 protein: CTWNTRGNYGYTF. The CDR3 bases are TGTACCTGGAATACGCGGGGGAACTATGGCTACACCTTC.

The V call is TRBV12-5, the J call TRBJ1-1; tentatively, D is TRBD1 (5 bases). The length of the CDR3 is 13 residues. With 6 bases removed from V and 8 bases from J, the gap between germline ends came to 16 bases. Germline V gene data show CDR1 as LGHNT and CDR2 as FRNRAP. The CDR3 sequence is CASGLWAGKEAFF. DNA for the CDR3: TGTGCTAGTGGCTTGTGGGCAGGGAAAGAAGCTTTCTTT.

V is TRBV5-1 and J is TRBJ1-1, with D possibly TRBD1 on 6 matching bases. The CDR3 sequence is 16 residues long. Germline assignment: CDR1 SGHRS and CDR2 YFSETQ. Trimming took off 0 bases at V and 1 base at J, with 13 bases between the two ends. The CDR3 reads CASSLARQGPNTEAFF. DNA of the CDR3: TGCGCCAGCAGCTTGGCCCGGCAGGGGCCGAACACTGAAGCTTTCTTT. Together with reference TRBV5-1 and TRBJ1-1, the CDR3 gives the full variable domain: KAGVTQTPRYLIKTRGQQVTLSCSPISGHRSVSWYQQTPGQGLQFLFEYFSETQRNKGNFPGRFSGRQFSNSRSEMNVSTLELGDSALYLCASSLARQGPNTEAFFGQGTRLTVV.

The DNA for the CDR3 is TGTGCCAGCAGTTACTCGATAGGGACAGGGGGCTACGAGCAGTACTTC. This translates into CASSYSIGTGGYEQYF. The gene calls are TRBV6-5 and TRBJ2-7, with 11 nucleotides matching TRBD1. CDR1 is MNHEY, CDR2 SVGAGI, per germline. This CDR3 spans 16 amino acids. V shed 0 bases and J 3 bases; nucleotides not matched to a gene: 4.

The CDR3, as DNA: TGTGCCAGCAGCTTCCCCGTGACTAGCGGATCCTACGAGCAGTACTTC. Translating it yields CASSFPVTSGSYEQYF. V gene TRBV7-8 combines with J gene TRBJ2-7; 9 positions agree with TRBD2. V lost 3 bases and J lost 1; bases outside the gene matches: 7. CDR1 is SGHVS, CDR2 FQNEAQ, per germline. The CDR3 loop spans 16 amino acids.